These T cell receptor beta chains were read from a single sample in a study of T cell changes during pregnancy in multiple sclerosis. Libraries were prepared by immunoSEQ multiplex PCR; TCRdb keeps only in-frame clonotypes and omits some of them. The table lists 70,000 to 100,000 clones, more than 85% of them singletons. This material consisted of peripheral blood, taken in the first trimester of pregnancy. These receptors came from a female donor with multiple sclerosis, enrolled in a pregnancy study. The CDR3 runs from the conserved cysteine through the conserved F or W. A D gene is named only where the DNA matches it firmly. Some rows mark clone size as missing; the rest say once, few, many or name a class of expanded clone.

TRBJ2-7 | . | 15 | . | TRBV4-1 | TGCGCCAGCAGCCTCGGTTCCGGGAAAGCTTACGAGCAGTACTTC | CASSLGSGKAYEQYF
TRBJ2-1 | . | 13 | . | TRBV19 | TGTGCCAGTAGCCTACCGGGGTACAATGAGCAGTTCTTC | CASSLPGYNEQFF
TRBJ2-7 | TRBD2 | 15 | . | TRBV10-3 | TGTGCCATCAGGGGGACTAGCGGAAGCTCCTACGAGCAGTACTTC | CAIRGTSGSSYEQYF
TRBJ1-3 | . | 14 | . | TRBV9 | TGTGCCAGCAGAAAAGAGAGCTCTGGAAACACCATATATTTT | CASRKESSGNTIYF
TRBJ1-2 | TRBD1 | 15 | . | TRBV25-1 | TGTGCCAGCAGTGAATTGAGGGACAGCGAGTATGGCTACACCTTC | CASSELRDSEYGYTF
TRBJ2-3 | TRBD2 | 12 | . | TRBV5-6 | TGTGCCAGCACCCCGGGGGGAGATACGCAGTATTTT | CASTPGGDTQYF
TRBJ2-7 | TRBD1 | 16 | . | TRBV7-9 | TGTGCCAGCAGCCGAACCGACGGACAGGGGGCATACGAGCAGTACTTC | CASSRTDGQGAYEQYF
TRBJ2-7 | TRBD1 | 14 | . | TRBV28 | TGTGCCAGCAGCCTCGGACAGGGGCTCTACGAGCAGTACTTC | CASSLGQGLYEQYF
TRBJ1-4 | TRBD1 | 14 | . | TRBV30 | TGTGCCTGGAGGGGGACAGGGAGAGGTGAAAAACTGTTTTTT | CAWRGTGRGEKLFF
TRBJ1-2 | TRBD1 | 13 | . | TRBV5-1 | TGCGCCAGCAGCCGAGGGACAGGGGCTGGCTACACCTTC | CASSRGTGAGYTF
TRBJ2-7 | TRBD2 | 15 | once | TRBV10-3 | TGTGCCATCAGTGAGCCACTAGCGGGACTCTACGAGCAGTACTTC | CAISEPLAGLYEQYF
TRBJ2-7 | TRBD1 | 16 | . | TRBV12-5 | TGTGCTAGTGGTTTGGTACTTGGACAGGGGGCCTACGAGCAGTACTTC | CASGLVLGQGAYEQYF
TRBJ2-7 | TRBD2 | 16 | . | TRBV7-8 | TGTGCCAGCAGCTGGAGAGCTAGCGGCAAACCCTACGAGCAGTACTTC | CASSWRASGKPYEQYF
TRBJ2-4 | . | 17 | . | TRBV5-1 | TGCGCCAGCAGCTTTTCCCAGCGGACCCTAGCCAAAAACATTCAGTACTTC | CASSFSQRTLAKNIQYF
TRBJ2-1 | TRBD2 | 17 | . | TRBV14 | TGTGCCAGCAGCGAAATTCGAGGGTTGGGGGAGGGCGTTGAGCAGTTCTTC | CASSEIRGLGEGVEQFF
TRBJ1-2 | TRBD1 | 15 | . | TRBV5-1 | TGCGCCAGCAGCCCGGAGACAGGGTATGGCTATGGCTACACCTTC | CASSPETGYGYGYTF
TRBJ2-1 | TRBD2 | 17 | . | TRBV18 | TGTGCCAGCTCACCACCGACTAGCGTTAAATCCTACAATGAGCAGTTCTTC | CASSPPTSVKSYNEQFF
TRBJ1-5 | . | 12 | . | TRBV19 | TGTGCCAGTAGTATGGGGAGTCAGCCCCAGCATTTT | CASSMGSQPQHF
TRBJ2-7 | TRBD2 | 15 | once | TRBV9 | TGTGCCAGCAGCGTAGAGTCTAGCGGGAGCGACGAGCAGTACTTC | CASSVESSGSDEQYF
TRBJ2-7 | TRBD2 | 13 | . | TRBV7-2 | TGTGCCACCCGACTAGCGGGGGGGTACGAGCAGTACTTC | CATRLAGGYEQYF